This T cell receptor beta chain was obtained from a study of cytomegalovirus exposure and HLA in healthy donors. Study conclusions and caveats: Across donors, presence/absence analyses took sequencing depth to be roughly uniform. Common viral pathogens seemed to be connected with several of the most significant clusters, according to a later analysis. In a later analysis, at a false discovery rate of 0.05, 16,951 TCR beta sequences matched HLA alleles.

It was with 60 Vbeta and 13 Jbeta primers that the PCR ran. Using immunoSEQ multiplex PCR, the repertoire was profiled, and TCRdb retains in-frame clones only, with some absent. The data contain roughly 110,000 clones, around 77% of them singletons. This clone showed up just once. Its target is not known. The sequenced sample was PBMCs. This receptor was taken from a man aged 40-49 years in good health and CMV-seropositive.

CDR3 coding DNA: TGTGCCAGCAGCGTAGGACTCAAAAGCTACGAGCAGTACTTC. Encoded protein: CASSVGLKSYEQYF. J is TRBJ2-7 and V is TRBV9; D unclear. V dropped 0 bases and J dropped 3 bases, with 10 bases sitting between them. Germline CDR1 SGDLS, CDR2 YYNGEE. The CDR3 length is 14 residues. Complete variable domain (other parts from reference TRBV9 and TRBJ2-7): DSGVTQTPKHLITATGQRVTLRCSPRSGDLSVYWYQQSLDQGLQFLIQYYNGEERAKGNILERFSAQQFPDLHSELNLSSLELGDSALYFCASSVGLKSYEQYFGPGTRLTVT.